These 24 T cell receptor beta chains were all obtained from the same sample, sequenced in a study of T cell responses to AZD1222 COVID-19 vaccine. Only in-frame clones appear in the TCRdb table, and some are missing; sequencing was by immunoSEQ multiplex PCR. Of 150,000 to 250,000 clones listed, about 89% were seen once; the top ten hold around 3.6%. The sequencing here drew on peripheral blood, taken 28 days after the second AZD1222 dose. These receptors all stem from an adult who received the AZD1222 COVID-19 vaccine.

The V call is TRBV3-1 (or the pseudogene TRBV3-2), the J call TRBJ2-7; 8 bases map to TRBD2. After removal of 5 bases from V and 4 bases from J, the junction contained 7 bases not matched to a gene. Germline CDR1 and CDR2: LGHDT and YNNKEL (reference sequence). This CDR3 contains 14 residues. CDR3 residues: CASSFSGAKYEQYF. The CDR3 nucleotides are TGTGCCAGCAGCTTTAGCGGGGCTAAGTACGAGCAGTACTTC.

The chain carries TRBV30 and TRBJ1-2; D is unclear. With 0 bases removed from V and 1 base from J, the gap between germline ends came to 9 bases. The CDR3 loop spans 14 amino acids. Germline lookup yields CDR1 GTSNPN and CDR2 SVGIG (reference sequence). The CDR3 loop is CAWSVLKGNYGYTF. Here the CDR3 DNA reads TGTGCCTGGAGTGTACTGAAGGGTAACTATGGCTACACCTTC.

The chain couples TRBV2 to TRBJ2-3; tentative D call: TRBD1 (5 bases). The V gene lost 6 bases and the J gene lost 1 base, with 14 bases spanning the gap. From germline, CDR1 is SNHLY and CDR2 FYNNEI. The CDR3 has 15 residues. DNA for the CDR3: TGTGCCAGCAGCAGCGAATTAGGGGGCACAGATACGCAGTATTTT. This gives the protein CASSSELGGTDTQYF.

V and J are TRBV7-9 and TRBJ2-1, with D perhaps matching TRBD2 (6 bases). CDR3 length equals 15 residues. In germline, CDR1 is SEHNR, CDR2 FQNEAQ (reference sequence). With 1 base removed from V and 5 bases from J, the gap between germline ends came to 12 bases. The CDR3 loop reads CASSLVGLPHNEQFF. In DNA, the CDR3 is TGTGCCAGCAGCTTAGTAGGACTACCTCACAATGAGCAGTTCTTC.

With regard to this clone: A much larger clone is a single base away; this may be a read error. At the DNA level, this CDR3 is encoded by other sequences in the same sample as well. The chain links TRBV12-3 or TRBV12-4 to TRBJ1-1, with D perhaps matching TRBD1 (6 bases). This CDR3 is 13 amino acids long. Trimming took off 1 base at V and 5 bases at J, with 8 bases between the two ends. CDR3 DNA sequence: TGTGCCAGCAGTTTAGGAGGGGGAACTGAAGCTTTCTTT. Protein: CASSLGGGTEAFF.

This sequence joins TRBV21-1 and TRBJ2-3; TRBD2 is the table's D call, not checked against the DNA. TRBV21-1 corresponds to a pseudogene. The CDR3 extends over 17 amino acids. The CDR3 DNA is TGTGCCAGCAGCAAATCCCCTAAGACGGGTTGCACAGATACGCAGTATTTT. Translated: CASSKSPKTGCTDTQYF.

This chain uses TRBV3-1 (or the pseudogene TRBV3-2) with TRBJ1-1; D is perhaps TRBD1 (6 bases). Germline CDR1 is LGHDT and CDR2 is YNNKEL (reference sequence). V shed 4 bases and J shed 5 bases, with 17 bases lying between them. CDR3 length: 15 residues. This chain's CDR3 is CASSPSRGRGTEAFF. The CDR3 coding sequence is TGTGCCAGCAGCCCGTCTCGGGGGCGAGGAACTGAAGCTTTCTTT.

This rearrangement joins TRBV2 to TRBJ1-6; no reliable D call. V gave up 2 bases and J gave up 0 bases, with 14 bases separating them. The CDR3 is 18 amino acids. Germline values: CDR1 SNHLY, CDR2 FYNNEI. DNA for the CDR3: TGTGCCAGCAGTGAAAGGCAGTCCATTAGCTCCTATAATTCACCCCTCCACTTT. Its protein is CASSERQSISSYNSPLHF.

The rearrangement links TRBV5-1 to TRBJ2-3, with D perhaps matching TRBD1 (5 bases). Germline V gene data show CDR1 as SGHRS and CDR2 as YFSETQ. Trimming removed 0 bases at V and 1 base at J, with 6 bases between. The length of the CDR3 is 14 residues. CDR3 protein: CASSLEQGTDTQYF. In DNA form, the CDR3 reads TGCGCCAGCAGCTTGGAACAGGGCACAGATACGCAGTATTTT.

This clone was picked up one time. The gene calls are TRBV19 and TRBJ1-2; tentative D call: TRBD1 (5 bases). From germline, CDR1 is LNHDA and CDR2 SQIVND (reference sequence). The CDR3 length is 13 residues. Trimming stripped 5 bases from V and 4 bases from J, with 11 bases between. The CDR3 DNA is TGTGCCAGTAGTGGGGGTCGCGGCTATGGCTACACCTTC. This gives the protein CASSGGRGYGYTF.

The J gene is TRBJ2-7, the V gene TRBV28, with no clear D. Germline V gene sequence: CDR1 MDHEN, CDR2 SYDVKM. V was trimmed by 8 bases and J by 7 bases, leaving 9 bases between them. The CDR3 covers 10 residues. Here the CDR3 DNA reads TGTGCCAGCTCGAGTGGAGAGCAGTACTTC. This translates into CASSSGEQYF.

J is TRBJ1-2 and V is TRBV5-1; 9 bases are shared with TRBD1. Germline-derived CDR1 and CDR2 are SGHRS and YFSETQ. This CDR3 is built from 16 residues. V lost 0 bases to trimming and J lost 5 bases; unmatched junction nucleotides: 8. DNA for the CDR3: TGCGCCAGCAGCTTGGCGACAGGGGGGTTCGGGTATGGCTACACCTTC. Its translation: CASSLATGGFGYGYTF.

The chain carries TRBV15 and TRBJ1-6; D is unclear. Per germline, CDR1 LNHNV and CDR2 YYDKDF (reference sequence). This CDR3 is 17 amino acids long. Trimming cost V 1 base and J 7 bases, with 17 bases left between them. CDR3: CATSRGSVPGTNSPLHF. In DNA form, the CDR3 reads TGTGCCACCAGCAGAGGGTCAGTGCCAGGTACCAATTCACCCCTCCACTTT.

V and J are TRBV5-1 and TRBJ2-1; 7 bases are shared with TRBD1. V gave up 2 bases and J gave up 5 bases; unmatched junction bases: 1. The germline V gene has CDR1 SGHRS and CDR2 YFSETQ. The CDR3 consists of 13 residues. Written as DNA, the CDR3 is TGCGCCAGCAGCTTTACAGGGGACAATGAGCAGTTCTTC. The encoded protein is CASSFTGDNEQFF.

This clone was detected once. The chain has TRBV12-3 or TRBV12-4 and TRBJ2-1; 8 nucleotides match TRBD2. V shed 10 bases and J 10 bases; nucleotides not matched to a gene: 9. CDR3 length equals 12 residues. The CDR3 nucleotides read TGTGCCACCTCTCGGGAGGGGGGGGAGCAGTTCTTC. This encodes CATSREGGEQFF.

Here the CDR3 reads CASSFSVPYEQYF. DNA of the CDR3: TGTGCCAGCAGTTTCTCGGTCCCCTACGAGCAGTACTTC. The chain has TRBV28 and TRBJ2-7; D remains unclear. The V end was cut by 3 bases, the J end by 2 bases, with 8 bases between. Germline assignment: CDR1 MDHEN and CDR2 SYDVKM. The CDR3 spans 13 residues.

The chain combines TRBV28 with TRBJ2-7; no definite D call. With 7 bases removed from V and 0 bases from J, the gap between germline ends came to 10 bases. The germline V gene encodes CDR1 MDHEN and CDR2 SYDVKM. The CDR3 is 13 residues long. In nucleotides, the CDR3 is TGTGCCAGCACCCACGCGCTCTCCTACGAGCAGTACTTC. The encoded protein is CASTHALSYEQYF.

The J gene is TRBJ2-7, the V gene TRBV27, with D possibly matching TRBD1 (5 bases). This CDR3 spans 11 amino acids. Germline loops: CDR1 MNHEY, CDR2 SMNVEV (reference sequence). Deletions cut 7 bases from V and 6 bases from J, with 10 bases between. CDR3 coding DNA: TGTGCCAGCAAAGCAGGGATCGAGCAGTACTTC. As protein: CASKAGIEQYF.

V gene TRBV27 combines with J gene TRBJ2-7, with D possibly being TRBD2 (5 bases). The ends were cut back, 5 bases at V and 3 bases at J, with 8 bases in the middle. The CDR3 is made up of 12 amino acids. The germline V gene has CDR1 MNHEY and CDR2 SMNVEV (reference sequence). CDR3 sequence: CASSRGGYEQYF. Written as DNA, the CDR3 is TGTGCCAGCAGTCGAGGAGGCTACGAGCAGTACTTC.

This chain links TRBV9 with TRBJ1-4; D unresolved. This CDR3 comprises 16 residues. The V gene lost 0 bases and the J gene lost 5 bases, with 14 bases spanning the gap. The germline V gene has CDR1 SGDLS and CDR2 YYNGEE. The CDR3 loop is CASSVALGGSNEKLFF. The DNA of the CDR3 is TGTGCCAGCAGCGTAGCTCTGGGCGGCTCAAATGAAAAACTGTTTTTT. Together with reference TRBV9 and TRBJ1-4, the CDR3 gives the full variable domain: DSGVTQTPKHLITATGQRVTLRCSPRSGDLSVYWYQQSLDQGLQFLIQYYNGEERAKGNILERFSAQQFPDLHSELNLSSLELGDSALYFCASSVALGGSNEKLFFGSGTQLSVL.

The genes are TRBV7-8 and TRBJ2-2; TRBD1 might be the D (6 bases). The ends were cut back, 3 bases at V and 1 base at J, with 6 bases in the middle. The germline gives CDR1 SGHVS, CDR2 FQNEAQ. The CDR3 totals 14 residues. This CDR3 reads CASSFRGNTGELFF. The CDR3, as DNA: TGTGCCAGCAGCTTCAGGGGGAACACCGGGGAGCTGTTTTTT.

This chain links TRBV2 with TRBJ2-7; D remains ambiguous. Germline V lookup: CDR1 SNHLY, CDR2 FYNNEI. V dropped 6 bases and J dropped 6 bases, with 12 bases sitting between them. This CDR3 has 12 amino acids. The CDR3 loop is CASRNTPGEQYF. The DNA for the CDR3 is TGTGCCAGCAGAAATACCCCCGGCGAGCAGTACTTC.

The sample holds one count of this clone. This chain connects TRBV28 to TRBJ2-2; D not resolved. Germline CDR1 and CDR2: MDHEN and SYDVKM. The CDR3 has 13 residues. With 6 bases removed from V and 8 bases from J, the gap between germline ends came to 13 bases. CDR3 amino acids: CASSLTDTGELFF. In DNA, the CDR3 is TGTGCCAGCAGCTTGACGGATACTGGGGAGCTGTTTTTT.

The rearrangement joins TRBV11-1 to TRBJ2-7; TRBD1 aligns across 10 bases. The CDR3 contains 15 residues. The V and J ends lost 5 bases and 4 bases, in that order; junction bases with no gene match: 8. In germline, CDR1 is SGHAT, CDR2 FQDESV (reference sequence). The CDR3 region is CASSPSRTGGYEQYF. CDR3 in DNA: TGTGCCAGCAGCCCGTCCCGGACAGGGGGATACGAGCAGTACTTC.